The subject of this entry is one TCR beta chain. This clone's antigen is unknown. One end of the junction is discordant with germline, which a read error may explain. Bulk unsorted tissue served as the source for RNA extraction, and RNA quality was assessed using a NanoDrop ND-1000 and an Agilent 2100. All donors had newly diagnosed lung cancer, had not received prior chemotherapy, and were admitted for thoracic surgery in China between August and November 2014. The study excluded patients who had received radiotherapy or chemotherapy before or who had another cancer at the same time. Surgical tissue pieces of about 1-2.1 cm3 were preserved in RNAlater solution and were kept at -80 degrees C until use. Receptors were amplified or captured by multiplex PCR. The listed sequencing device is Illumina HiSeq 2500. TCRbeta libraries were built by three rounds of nested PCR using primers (Table S4), following protocols modified from ARM-PCR. Before sequencing, PCR products of 200-500 bp were excised from the gel and purified with the QIAquick gel extraction kit. The study's own analysis went as follows. Trimmomatic was used to clean the reads, FLASH was used to merge the reads into complete CDR3 sequences, and MiTCR was used to assign the reads to V(D)J germline segments. VDJtools was used to compute clonal diversity as the inverse Simpson's index. In-frame sequences lacking a premature stop codon were counted as productive reads. The public reads were quality trimmed at Q25 with fastp and then assembled into clones with MiXCR by TCRdb, keeping productive beta chains. CDR3 protein sequences are deduplicated, and each keeps its most common genes and DNA. V and J calls and clone size were set by TCRdb, not the authors. The sample table contains more than 85,000 distinct CDR3 sequences; only one count was recorded for 75% of them. Clones ranked in the top ten supply 30% to 45% of the sample.

This record belongs to a study of tumor and adjacent non-tumor tissue in lung cancer (dated by TCRdb to the late 2010s). Turning to the overall study: By cancer type, the cohort comprised 12 adenocarcinoma patients, 2 squamous cell carcinoma patients and 1 small cell lung cancer patient. Among the approximately 15 patients, ages ranged from about 30 to 80 years, roughly 10 were men and 5 were women, and disease was TNM stage I to III. A total of fewer than 150 million productive TCRbeta reads were generated by sequencing, corresponding to an average of roughly 4.1 million reads per sample. Bulk TCRbeta repertoires were compared between lung tumor tissue and matched distant non-tumor lung tissue obtained from around 14 lung cancer patients. Approximately 31 paired specimens, one tumor and one normal lung sample per patient, were profiled by TCRbeta CDR3 sequencing.

The CDR3 has 15 amino acids, counting the end cysteine and phenylalanine. Of the read, only the CDR3 DNA is kept; its 45 bases are in frame from base 1. The germline V gene provides CDR1 LGHNA and CDR2 YSLEER. Broad study findings and their caveats: TCR diversity was significantly higher in younger patients, and higher tumor TCR diversity was associated with shorter overall and disease-free survival. In normal lung, the top 100 clones accounted for a significantly larger cumulative share of the repertoire than in tumor tissue. The sequencing platform is not named in the methods, and unique molecular identifiers are not mentioned. With only roughly 15 patients in the cohort, the authors noted that larger samples and more detailed clinical data are needed. Because peripheral blood was not sequenced, the blood TCRbeta repertoires of the lung cancer patients in the study went unexamined. Tumor tissue showed significantly higher TCR diversity (inverse Simpson) than normal lung tissue, at around 450 vs 150 (P = 0.0075, Mann-Whitney U test).

The rearrangement joined TRBV4-3 to TRBJ2-3, with the identity of the D gene unclear. The sequencing input was lung tumor tissue. The source is a woman aged 60-75 years with non-small cell lung cancer. CDR3 loop: CANSQEDEPTETQYF. The nucleotides read TGCGCCAACAGCCAAGAGGACGAACCCACAGAGACGCAGTATTTT.